This T cell receptor beta chain was identified in a study of T cells after yellow fever vaccination. Study-wide results and limits: Most primary-vaccination clones reappeared after the booster (about 95% CD4, roughly 88% CD8). Only a minor proportion of clonotypes was detected across both CD4 and CD8 compartments.

UMIs and a universal primer site were added when TCR cDNA was made by 5'RACE template switching. MiXCR, run by TCRdb on the 5' RACE reads, gives a single entry per CDR3 protein. This sample has 300,000 or so distinct CDR3 sequences, with 3% to 4.5% found just once. The table lists this clonotype with many counts. Its antigen is not known. Trimming took off 7 bases at V and 5 bases at J, with 11 bases between the two ends. Germline V lookup: CDR1 SQVTM, CDR2 ANQGSEA. CDR3 length: 11 amino acids. This clonotype was obtained from a man younger than 35 who received the YFV17D yellow fever vaccine. This sample comprised PBMCs, obtained 5 days after the yellow fever booster vaccination. The rearrangement links TRBV29-1 to TRBJ2-5; possibly TRBD1 for D (6 bases). The CDR3 DNA reads TGCAGCGGCAGGGGCGGTGAGACCCAGTACTTC. It yields the protein CSGRGGETQYF.